The clone carrying this T cell receptor (beta chain) was seen ten or more times. The entry originates in a study of neurological immune-mediated disorders. The ends were cut back, 0 bases at V and 4 bases at J, with 10 bases in the middle. Germline V CDR1 and CDR2: LGHDT, YNNKEL (reference sequence). The CDR3 runs 15 residues. TCRdb called the 5' RACE reads again in MiXCR, with one record for every CDR3 protein. The repertoire has about 31,000 distinct CDR3 sequences, about 16% of them found once; the top ten carry 4.5% to 5%. The time point was: technical triplicate 3. The chain links TRBV3-1 to TRBJ2-1; D possibly matches TRBD1 or TRBD2 (5 bases each). This sequence was found in a female donor with HTLV-1-associated myelopathy (HAM/TSP). The source material was CD4+ T cells from blood. CDR3 loop: CASSQELGPYNEQFF. The CDR3 DNA is TGTGCCAGCAGCCAAGAACTGGGACCTTACAATGAGCAGTTCTTC.